Below are 13 T cell receptor delta chains sequenced from a single sample in a study of gamma-delta T cells after stem cell transplantation. TCRdb re-processed the RT-PCR reads via CATT. The sample has thousands of delta-chain clones, roughly 5% seen once. Input material: gamma-delta T cells. These receptors were taken from a human donor. It is not recorded whose cells these are; they may come from a transplant donor.

This clone was picked up a small number of times. TCRdb has a much larger clone's protein, which differs at residue 5 from the translation of this DNA, likely because of a read error; what is shown is the protein translated from the DNA. The rearrangement uses TRDV2 and TRDJ1; TRDD3 agrees at 11 bases. The CDR3 loop spans 17 amino acids. V was pared by 3 bases and J by 0 bases, with 8 bases of the junction left unmatched. From germline, CDR1 is GEAIGNYY and CDR2 EKD. The CDR3 DNA is TGTGCCTGTGACTGCATCCTGGGGGATACTTACACCGATAAACTCATCTTT. Residues: CACDCILGDTYTDKLIF.

By proportion, this clone is large. The rearrangement uses TRDV2 and TRDJ1; 12 bases align to TRDD3. V lost 0 bases to trimming and J lost 2 bases; unmatched junction nucleotides: 9. Per germline, CDR1 GEAIGNYY and CDR2 EKD. CDR3 length: 18 amino acids. CDR3 bases: TGTGCCTGTGACACCGTCAGTACTGGGGGATACCCAACCGATAAACTCATCTTT. This encodes CACDTVSTGGYPTDKLIF.

About this clone itself: A far larger clone is one base from this, pointing to a likely read error. The gene calls are TRDV2 and TRDJ1, with no clear D. V was clipped by 3 bases and J by 3 bases, with 31 bases between them. The CDR3 spans 20 residues. CDR1 is GEAIGNYY, CDR2 EKD, per germline. The CDR3 sequence is CACDDLTAGPNKGSADKLIF. For the CDR3, the DNA is TGTGCCTGTGACGACCTTACTGCGGGTCCAAACAAAGGGAGCGCCGATAAACTCATCTTT.

Only a few counts were recorded for this clone. The TCRdb protein, from a much larger clone, departs from this DNA's translation at residue 10, likely by read error; the protein shown derives from the DNA. V usage is TRDV2 and J usage is TRDJ1, with 7 bases fitting TRDD3. Germline V lookup: CDR1 GEAIGNYY, CDR2 EKD. The CDR3 extends over 14 amino acids. V lost 3 bases and J lost 13; bases outside the gene matches: 16. CDR3 in amino acids: CACDPIKGDAGHIF. CDR3 DNA sequence: TGTGCCTGTGACCCGATTAAGGGGGATGCCGGTCACATCTTT.

This clone was observed a handful of times. The amino acid sequence in TCRdb belongs to a much larger clone and departs from this DNA's translation at residue 11, likely a sequencing read error; the sequence shown is translated from the DNA. The rearrangement uses TRDV2 and TRDJ1; 11 bases line up with TRDD3. The CDR3 is 17 residues long. Germline values: CDR1 GEAIGNYY, CDR2 EKD. V was pared by 3 bases and J by 1 base, with 9 bases of the junction left unmatched. CDR3 sequence: CACDHILGDSSTDKLIF. CDR3 DNA: TGTGCCTGTGACCATATACTGGGGGATAGCAGCACCGATAAACTCATCTTT.

This clone was found a few times. A far larger clone is just one base off, so this is likely a read error. The DNA for the CDR3 is TGTGCCCGTGACACCGTAAGGGGGATACTTTCAACTTGGGCCGATAAACTCATCTTT. It specifies CARDTVRGILSTWADKLIF. The gene calls are TRDV2 and TRDJ1; 9 nucleotides line up with TRDD3. There are 19 residues in the CDR3. Germline assignment: CDR1 GEAIGNYY and CDR2 EKD.

This clone was seen a handful of times. This likely stems from a read error, as it lies one base from a far larger clone. The V gene is TRDV2, the J gene TRDJ1; 11 bases agree with TRDD3. CDR3 length equals 21 residues. Per the germline V gene, CDR1 is GEAIGNYY and CDR2 is EKD. DNA for the CDR3: TGTGCCTGTGACACCGTTGCCAGGACGTCTGGGGGATACTCCTCCACCGCTAAACTCATCTTT. The encoded protein is CACDTVARTSGGYSSTAKLIF.

This clone has just a few counts. TCRdb's protein, taken from a much larger clone, differs from this DNA's translation at residue 11, likely owing to a read error; the protein displayed comes from the DNA. The rearrangement links TRDV2 to TRDJ1, with TRDD3 identical over 8 bases. Germline V gene lookup returns CDR1 GEAIGNYY and CDR2 EKD. J gave up 4 bases and V 4 bases, and 13 bases lay outside the gene matches. The CDR3 has 16 amino acids. In DNA, the CDR3 is TGTGCCTGTGATTTACTGGGGGCTCAGTACAACGATAAACTCATCTTT. Translating gives CACDLLGAQYNDKLIF.

About this clone: TCRdb pairs this DNA with a much larger clone's protein that differs at residue 8, likely a read error; the protein shown was translated from the DNA. The rearrangement joins TRDV2 to TRDJ1; D not certain. This CDR3 has 18 amino acids. Per the germline V gene, CDR1 is GEAIGNYY and CDR2 is EKD. The V gene lost 2 bases and the J gene lost 0 bases, with 21 bases spanning the gap. DNA of the CDR3: TGTGCCTGTGACAGTCTTAGTCCCGGAGAACCGTACACCGATAAACTCATCTTT. It codes for CACDSLSPGEPYTDKLIF.

Turning to this clone: TCRdb lists the protein of a much larger clone for this DNA, which differs at residue 6, so this is likely a read error; the protein given here is translated from the DNA itself. The chain recombines TRDV2 with TRDJ1, with a possible D match to TRDD2 (6 bases). Looked up from germline, CDR1 is GEAIGNYY and CDR2 is EKD. The V end lost 1 base, the J end lost 0 bases, and 17 bases lay between the germline ends. CDR3 length: 17 residues. The DNA for the CDR3 is TGTGCCTGTGACACTCCTTCCCTTGGGATGAACACCGATAAACTCATCTTT. It specifies CACDTPSLGMNTDKLIF.

This clone turned up a few times. This DNA translates differently at residue 5 from the TCRdb protein, which is that of a much larger clone; a read error is likely, and the protein shown is the DNA's own translation. The chain carries TRDV2 and TRDJ1; 8 positions agree with TRDD3. Germline V gene data show CDR1 as GEAIGNYY and CDR2 as EKD. The CDR3 consists of 17 residues. Trimming at V came to 3 bases and at J to 0 bases, leaving 11 bases not matched to a gene. The CDR3 spells CACDALLGAANTDKLIF. The CDR3 bases are TGTGCCTGTGACGCCTTACTGGGGGCCGCCAACACCGATAAACTCATCTTT.

In regard to this clone: TCRdb's protein for this DNA is that of a much larger clone and differs from the translation at residue 8, likely a read error; the protein shown is the DNA translation. The chain couples TRDV2 to TRDJ1, with TRDD3 matching over 8 bases. V shed 5 bases, J shed 0 bases, and the junction held 16 bases outside the gene matches. CDR3 size: 18 residues. Germline CDR1 and CDR2: GEAIGNYY and EKD. This chain's CDR3 is CACVGLGATAKYTDKLIF. For the CDR3, the DNA is TGTGCCTGTGTAGGACTGGGGGCTACAGCCAAGTACACCGATAAACTCATCTTT.

This clone has just a few counts. A far more abundant clone sits one base away, making this likely a read error. The sample carries other DNA sequences with the same CDR3. The chain uses TRDV2 and TRDJ1; the match to TRDD3 covers 13 bases. The CDR3 runs to 21 residues. J gave up 5 bases and V 3 bases, and 23 bases lay outside the gene matches. Germline V gene data show CDR1 as GEAIGNYY and CDR2 as EKD. The CDR3 spells CACDPLRSFTGGYASTDKLIF. The CDR3 coding sequence is TGTGCCTGTGACCCTCTCAGAAGCTTTACTGGGGGATACGCTTCCACTGATAAACTCATCTTT.